The rows below give T cell receptor beta chains drawn from one sample of a study of regulatory T cells in long-lasting Graves disease. TCRdb re-derived calls from the multiplex PCR reads in MiXCR, one entry per CDR3 protein. The sample lists roughly 700,000 distinct CDR3 sequences, about 30% occurring once. This material consisted of peripheral blood mononuclear cells (PBMCs), taken when the disease was refractory, from a patient treated with antithyroid drugs. Receptor source: a female donor with Graves disease. CDR3s include the opening cysteine and the closing phenylalanine or tryptophan. A D gene is named only where the DNA matches it firmly. Where a row states a size, it is once, few, many or the class of an expanded clone; other rows omit it.

V gene	clone size	D gene	J gene	CDR3 DNA	CDR3 protein
TRBV24-1	few	NA	TRBJ2-7	TGTGCCACCAGTGATTCGTTCGGGGTTTGGGGCTACGAGCAGTACTTC	CATSDSFGVWGYEQYF
TRBV3-1	few	NA	TRBJ2-7	TGTGCCAGCAGTGGGCACGGCACCTACGAGCAGTACTTC	CASSGHGTYEQYF
TRBV12-3/TRBV12-4	many	TRBD1	TRBJ1-5	TGTGCCAGCAGTTTCGGGGACAGGGGGTTTCAGCCCCAGCATTTT	CASSFGDRGFQPQHF
TRBV11-2	many	NA	TRBJ1-2	TGTGCCAGCAGCCTCATAACATCCTATGGCTACACCTTC	CASSLITSYGYTF
TRBV5-1	NA	NA	TRBJ2-5	TGCGCCAGCAGCTTGCCCCCATCATGGGGGCCACTTATGGGGACCCAGTACTTC	CASSLPPSWGPLMGTQYF
TRBV6-1	few	NA	TRBJ1-5	TGTGCCAGCAGTGTCGCACCATATTATAGCAATCAGCCCCAGCATTTT	CASSVAPYYSNQPQHF
TRBV13	few	TRBD1	TRBJ1-1	TGTGCCAGCAGCTCAAGATTACAGGGGTTGAACACTGAAGCTTTCTTT	CASSSRLQGLNTEAFF
TRBV7-9	NA	NA	TRBJ2-4	TGTGCCAGCAGCTTTGGGGACATTCAGTACTTC	CASSFGDIQYF
TRBV5-1	NA	NA	TRBJ1-3	TGCGCCAGCAGCTTGGGAGGGTTCACACCAAGCTCTGGAAACACCATATATTTT	CASSLGGFTPSSGNTIYF
TRBV11-3	NA	NA	TRBJ1-1	TGTGCCAGCAGCTTTATTAATAGGTCGCGGATGAACACTGAAGCTTTCTTT	CASSFINRSRMNTEAFF
TRBV10-3	NA	TRBD1	TRBJ1-5	TGTGCCATCAACACGGACAGGAATCAGCCCCAGCATTTT	CAINTDRNQPQHF
TRBV6-1	NA	NA	TRBJ1-6	TGTGCCAGCAACACCGGATTGATAAGCTCCTATAATTCACCCCTCCACTTT	CASNTGLISSYNSPLHF
TRBV29-1	few	NA	TRBJ1-1	TGCAGCGTTGATCGGGGGAGAACTGAAGCTTTCTTT	CSVDRGRTEAFF
TRBV4-2	NA	TRBD2	TRBJ2-1	TGTGCCAGCAGCCAAGGCCCGTTTAGCGGGAGTGGGGATGAGCAGTTCTTC	CASSQGPFSGSGDEQFF
TRBV9	NA	TRBD1	TRBJ2-2	TGTGCCAGCAGCGTAGAAGGGGGCGCATATTTCACCGGGGAGCTGTTTTTT	CASSVEGGAYFTGELFF
TRBV9	NA	NA	TRBJ2-5	TGTGCCAGCAGCGTACGTCCTCAGGGGGGAACTAGTAAAGAGACCCAGTACTTC	CASSVRPQGGTSKETQYF
TRBV2	NA	TRBD1	TRBJ1-2	TGTGCCAGCAGTGAAGCGGGGGGGGACAGGTTATATGGCTACACCTTC	CASSEAGGDRLYGYTF
TRBV30	few	NA	TRBJ1-1	TGTGCCTGGAGTGTTCGGGGTTACGGGGCTGAGGTTTTCTTT	CAWSVRGYGAEVFF
TRBV27	few	NA	TRBJ1-4	TGTGCCAGCAGCCGTACGAGGCAAACTAATGAAAAACTGTTTTTT	CASSRTRQTNEKLFF
TRBV19	few	NA	TRBJ1-2	TGTGCCAGTAGTAGACAGGCGGTCAATTATGGCTACACCTTC	CASSRQAVNYGYTF
TRBV4-1	NA	NA	TRBJ1-5	TGCGCCAGCAGCCAAGTCCGAAATAGCAATCAGCCCCAGCATTTT	CASSQVRNSNQPQHF